One sample yielded the 23 T cell receptor beta chains listed below, sequenced in a study of T cells after yellow fever vaccination. One entry per CDR3 protein results from TCRdb running MiXCR on the 5' RACE reads. The repertoire has roughly 500,000 distinct CDR3 sequences, 15% to 20% of them found once; the top ten carry 14%. Sequencing was performed on PBMCs, taken 15 days after the yellow fever booster vaccination. The receptors originated from a man younger than 45 who received the YFV17D yellow fever vaccine.

The chain carries TRBV7-2 and TRBJ2-7, with TRBD2 as a possible D gene (6 bases). V lost 2 bases and J lost 3, with 17 bases in between. Germline CDR1 and CDR2: SGHTA and FQGNSA. This CDR3 is built from 16 residues. This CDR3 reads CASSLSMDAGYYEQYF. CDR3 bases: TGTGCCAGCAGCTTATCGATGGATGCGGGATACTACGAGCAGTACTTC.

About this clonotype: One junction end disagrees with the germline gene, perhaps due to a read error. The chain combines TRBV11-2 with TRBJ2-1; maybe TRBD2 (5 bases). Germline CDR1 and CDR2: SGHAT and FQNNGV. The CDR3 consists of 14 residues. DNA for the CDR3: TGTGCAAGCAGCTTAGATTGGCTAGCAGTTGAGCAGTTCTTC. Translation gives CASSLDWLAVEQFF.

This chain connects TRBV6-1 to TRBJ2-1; TRBD1 or TRBD2 may be the D gene (5 bases each). In germline, CDR1 is MNHNS, CDR2 SASEGT. This CDR3 is 15 amino acids long. V was pared by 7 bases and J by 8 bases, with 21 bases between. CDR3 nucleotide sequence: TGTGCCAGCACCCTACGGGGCAGGCGTATGGATGAGCAGTTCTTC. This sequence encodes CASTLRGRRMDEQFF.

This chain uses TRBV20-1 with TRBJ2-1; TRBD1 aligns across 7 bases. The ends lost 0 bases at V and 0 bases at J; junction bases unmatched: 8. The length of the CDR3 is 17 residues. Germline CDR1 DFQATT, CDR2 SNEGSKA (reference sequence). CDR3 bases: TGCAGTGCTAGAGATCACAGGGGCTTATTCTCCTACAATGAGCAGTTCTTC. Protein sequence: CSARDHRGLFSYNEQFF.

This clonotype was seen more than once but under ten times. V usage is TRBV28 and J usage is TRBJ2-3, with 7 bases that match TRBD1. This CDR3 has 10 amino acids. The V gene's germline CDR1 is MDHEN and CDR2 SYDVKM. J was trimmed by 5 bases and V by 11 bases; bases with no gene match: 1. The CDR3 spells CAAGGDTQYF. CDR3 in DNA: TGTGCCGCAGGGGGAGATACGCAGTATTTT.

J is TRBJ2-5 and V is TRBV29-1, with TRBD2 as a possible D gene (6 bases). CDR1 and CDR2 (germline): SQVTM, ANQGSEA. The CDR3 runs 12 residues. Trimming left V 7 bases short and J 3 bases short, with 12 bases between. The CDR3 region is CSGREAEETQYF. CDR3 nucleotides: TGCAGCGGGCGGGAAGCCGAAGAGACCCAGTACTTC.

V gene TRBV19 combines with J gene TRBJ2-3; D is unresolved. V lost 6 bases to trimming and J lost 3 bases, with 13 bases between them. CDR1 is LNHDA, CDR2 SQIVND, per germline (reference sequence). This CDR3 contains 14 residues. The CDR3 DNA reads TGTGCCAGTAGCGACGTGACCCGGACAGATACGCAGTATTTT. It translates to CASSDVTRTDTQYF.

The genes are TRBV2 and TRBJ2-1, with 8 positions matching TRBD2. Trimming took 10 bases from V and 4 from J; bases not matched to a gene: 12. From germline, CDR1 is SNHLY and CDR2 FYNNEI. This CDR3 has 15 amino acids. The CDR3 is CATKRERERYNEQFF. The CDR3 DNA reads TGTGCCACAAAGAGGGAGCGGGAGAGGTACAATGAGCAGTTCTTC.

This chain connects TRBV12-3 or TRBV12-4 to TRBJ2-2; possible D gene TRBD2, 6 bases. Trimming pared 6 bases from V and 10 bases from J, leaving 18 bases between. This CDR3 has 14 residues. CDR3 sequence: CASSPGGTFPELFF. CDR3 nucleotides: TGTGCCAGCAGCCCCGGCGGGACTTTTCCGGAGCTGTTTTTT.

CDR3 residues: CASSQDWSSGPAGEQYF. The CDR3 DNA follows: TGTGCCAGCAGCCAAGATTGGTCCAGCGGGCCAGCCGGGGAGCAGTACTTC. This rearrangement joins TRBV4-2 to TRBJ2-7, with D possibly matching TRBD2 (6 bases). CDR1 and CDR2 (germline): LGHNA, YNFKEQ. V was cut by 0 bases and J by 7 bases, with 22 bases left in between. The CDR3 is 17 residues long.

V usage is TRBV27 and J usage is TRBJ2-5; D gene unclear. The CDR3 loop spans 10 amino acids. Germline lookup yields CDR1 MNHEY and CDR2 SMNVEV (reference sequence). Trimming removed 5 bases at V and 9 bases at J, with 7 bases between. CDR3 loop: CASSVAPQYF. DNA for the CDR3: TGTGCCAGCAGTGTCGCGCCCCAGTACTTC.

This clonotype was recorded once. The rearrangement uses TRBV30 and TRBJ2-3, with 11 bases identical to TRBD2. Germline-derived CDR1 and CDR2 are GTSNPN and SVGIG (reference sequence). Trimming took 3 bases from V and 4 from J; bases not matched to a gene: 12. The CDR3 totals 17 residues. CDR3 loop: CAWRGRDLAGGADTQYF. CDR3 in DNA: TGTGCCTGGAGAGGAAGGGACCTAGCGGGAGGCGCAGATACGCAGTATTTT.

The chain carries TRBV7-8 and TRBJ2-3, with unresolved D. The CDR3 spans 14 residues. Germline CDR1 is SGHVS and CDR2 is FQNEAQ. V lost 7 bases and J lost 2, with 13 bases in between. The CDR3 coding sequence is TGTGCCAGCAAGGGTGACCCCAACACAGATACGCAGTATTTT. Its protein product is CASKGDPNTDTQYF.

The chain couples TRBV20-1 to TRBJ2-7, with 8 bases fitting TRBD2. The germline V gene encodes CDR1 DFQATT and CDR2 SNEGSKA (reference sequence). J lost 1 base, V lost 6 bases, and 5 bases had no gene match. CDR3 length: 13 residues. Here the CDR3 DNA reads TGCAGTGCAGGAGAGCGGGAGTCCTACGAGCAGTACTTC. Its protein product is CSAGERESYEQYF.

This clonotype appeared a few times. The chain combines TRBV7-2 with TRBJ1-6, with D maybe TRBD1 (5 bases). Germline values: CDR1 SGHTA, CDR2 FQGNSA. The CDR3 length is 12 residues. The V gene lost 4 bases and the J gene lost 13 bases, with 11 bases spanning the gap. As DNA, the CDR3 is TGTGCCAGCAGCTCGGGGCCGGGGCCCCTCCACTTT. Translating it yields CASSSGPGPLHF.

The V call is TRBV7-9, the J call TRBJ2-1, with 16 bases fitting TRBD2. V lost 4 bases and J lost 12; bases outside the gene matches: 9. CDR1 and CDR2 from the germline V gene are SEHNR and FQNEAQ (reference sequence). CDR3 length: 16 amino acids. The CDR3 loop is CASSYPGLAGGSVQFF. DNA of the CDR3: TGTGCCAGCAGCTATCCGGGACTAGCGGGAGGGTCGGTGCAGTTCTTC.

This clonotype showed up just a few times. J is TRBJ2-2 and V is TRBV29-1; the D gene is possibly TRBD2 (8 bases). V lost 7 bases to trimming and J lost 0 bases, with 15 bases between them. CDR1 and CDR2 (germline): SQVTM, ANQGSEA. This CDR3 is 15 amino acids long. This CDR3 is CSASGGTANTGELFF. In DNA, the CDR3 is TGCAGCGCCTCGGGGGGGACAGCGAACACCGGGGAGCTGTTTTTT.

This clonotype was observed at least ten times. CDR3 bases: TGCGCCAGCAGCTCCCAGGGTGCGGGCTACACCTTC. Translation gives CASSSQGAGYTF. The rearrangement links TRBV5-1 to TRBJ1-2, with D maybe TRBD1 (5 bases). The CDR3 extends over 12 amino acids. Germline V gene data show CDR1 as SGHRS and CDR2 as YFSETQ. Trimming shortened V by 3 bases and J by 8 bases, and 11 bases separated the two germline ends.

This clonotype turned up a few times. The rearrangement links TRBV6-1 to TRBJ2-7; D not certain. Germline V gene data show CDR1 as MNHNS and CDR2 as SASEGT. V was trimmed by 5 bases and J by 1 base, leaving 6 bases between them. CDR3 length: 12 amino acids. CDR3 in amino acids: CASSYRSYEQYF. The CDR3 region has the DNA TGTGCCAGCAGTTACCGATCCTACGAGCAGTACTTC.

This chain joins TRBV9 and TRBJ2-1; maybe TRBD2 (7 bases). Trimming left V 0 bases short and J 9 bases short, with 13 bases between. The CDR3 is 14 residues long. CDR1 and CDR2 from the germline V gene are SGDLS and YYNGEE. This CDR3 reads CASSVATGGGEQFF. DNA for the CDR3: TGTGCCAGCAGCGTAGCGACAGGCGGGGGTGAGCAGTTCTTC.

This clonotype came up a few times. The genes are TRBV7-9 and TRBJ1-1, with no clear D. In germline, CDR1 is SEHNR, CDR2 FQNEAQ (reference sequence). Trimming took 6 bases from V and 4 from J, leaving 12 bases between them. The CDR3 runs to 13 residues. The CDR3 sequence: CASRAGSGTEAFF. The DNA of the CDR3 is TGTGCCAGCAGGGCTGGGTCGGGCACTGAAGCTTTCTTT. The full variable domain, with the rest looked up from reference TRBV7-9 and TRBJ1-1, is DTGVSQNPRHKITKRGQNVTFRCDPISEHNRLYWYRQTLGQGPEFLTYFQNEAQLEKSRLLSDRFSAERPKGSFSTLEIQRTEQGDSAMYLCASRAGSGTEAFFGQGTRLTVV.

This clonotype was detected a few times. V usage is TRBV19 and J usage is TRBJ2-2, with unresolved D. V was pared by 10 bases and J by 7 bases, with 10 bases between. CDR3 length: 11 amino acids. Germline assignment: CDR1 LNHDA and CDR2 SQIVND (reference sequence). Here the CDR3 DNA reads TGTGCCACCACTCAACGCGGGGAGCTGTTTTTT. It is translated as CATTQRGELFF.

This clonotype has just a few counts. This rearrangement joins TRBV14 to TRBJ2-7; weak D call: TRBD1 (5 bases). V lost 4 bases to trimming and J lost 3 bases, with 7 bases between them. CDR1 is SGHDN and CDR2 is FVKESK in the germline V gene. The CDR3 is made up of 12 amino acids. The chain's CDR3 is CASSPQVYEQYF. The CDR3 DNA sequence: TGTGCCAGCAGCCCACAGGTCTACGAGCAGTACTTC.